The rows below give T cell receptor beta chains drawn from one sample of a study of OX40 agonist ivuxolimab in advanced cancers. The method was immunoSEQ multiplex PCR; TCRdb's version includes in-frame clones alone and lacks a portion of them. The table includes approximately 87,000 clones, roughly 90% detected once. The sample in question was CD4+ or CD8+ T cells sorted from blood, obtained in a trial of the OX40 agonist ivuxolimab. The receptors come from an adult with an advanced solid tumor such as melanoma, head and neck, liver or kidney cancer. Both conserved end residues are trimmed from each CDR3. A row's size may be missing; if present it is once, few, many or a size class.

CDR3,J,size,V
SVVGTKNTEAF,TRBJ1-1,.,TRBV29-1
ASSFGREQY,TRBJ2-7,once,TRBV27
ASSLELAELGGQF,TRBJ2-1,.,TRBV5-1
ASSEPGQGVTGELF,TRBJ2-2,.,TRBV10-2
ASSYPGPDEQY,TRBJ2-7,.,TRBV27
ASGIVGQPQH,TRBJ1-5,few,TRBV27
ASSDLPGLSSTGELF,TRBJ2-2,.,TRBV25-1
ASSYLSYRGTYEQY,TRBJ2-7,.,TRBV6-5
ASSITTYNEQF,TRBJ2-1,.,TRBV19
ASSPSGSRTDTQY,TRBJ2-3,.,TRBV5-1
ASSMTRSDEQF,TRBJ2-1,.,TRBV7-6
ASSFITGTENTGELF,TRBJ2-2,.,TRBV13
ASSDLEGTNEQF,TRBJ2-1,.,TRBV10-2
ASSQEWGYEQY,.,.,TRBV4-1
ASSMGDSSYEQY,TRBJ2-7,.,TRBV19
ASSSGGGTDTQY,TRBJ2-3,.,TRBV7-6